The 9 T cell receptor beta chains below come from one sample, sequenced in a study of cytomegalovirus exposure and HLA in healthy donors. In the PCR, 60 Vbeta and 13 Jbeta primers were used. TCRdb's copy holds only in-frame clones and misses some; the assay was immunoSEQ multiplex PCR. In total, the table holds around 53,000 clones. The material sequenced was PBMCs. These receptors all come from a young woman in good health and CMV-seropositive.

This rearrangement joins TRBV5-8 to TRBJ2-5, with 9 bases identical to TRBD1. V was pared by 5 bases and J by 4 bases, with 9 bases of the junction left unmatched. CDR1 is SGHTS, CDR2 YDEGEE, per germline. The CDR3 loop spans 15 amino acids. The DNA for the CDR3 is TGTGCCAGCAGGCCCCCCGGGACAGGGCCAGAGACCCAGTACTTC. Translation gives CASRPPGTGPETQYF.

The J gene is TRBJ1-1, the V gene TRBV6-5, with 7 nucleotides matching TRBD1. CDR3 length: 13 residues. Germline V gene lookup returns CDR1 MNHEY and CDR2 SVGAGI. J lost 6 bases, V lost 4 bases, and 5 bases had no gene match. The CDR3 bases are TGTGCCAGCAGTTGGAGGGGGCGGGCTGAAGCTTTCTTT. As protein: CASSWRGRAEAFF.

The chain couples TRBV18 to TRBJ2-2; TRBD1 matches at 8 bases. CDR1 and CDR2 (germline): KGHSH, LQKENI. The CDR3 totals 16 residues. V was pared by 4 bases and J by 4 bases, with 8 bases of the junction left unmatched. CDR3 DNA: TGTGCCAGCTCACAGTCAGGACAGGGAGGCACCGGGGAGCTGTTTTTT. This sequence encodes CASSQSGQGGTGELFF.

J is TRBJ2-2 and V is TRBV7-9, with a possible D match to TRBD1 (5 bases). CDR1 and CDR2 from the germline V gene are SEHNR and FQNEAQ (reference sequence). This CDR3 comprises 15 residues. The ends were cut back, 1 base at V and 4 bases at J, with 10 bases in the middle. The CDR3 region is CASSLVQGPTGELFF. CDR3 DNA: TGTGCCAGCAGCTTAGTTCAGGGCCCCACCGGGGAGCTGTTTTTT.

For this clone: A read error may produce the germline difference seen at one junction end. The genes are TRBV30 and TRBJ1-2; D is unresolved. In germline, CDR1 is GTSNPN, CDR2 SVGIG (reference sequence). CDR3 length equals 11 residues. The CDR3 coding sequence is TGTGCCTGGAGGAGATACTACGGCTACACCTTC. It codes for CAWRRYYGYTF.

The J gene is TRBJ2-5, the V gene TRBV23-1; TRBD1 is a possible D gene (6 bases). TRBV23-1 is classed as an ORF, of uncertain function. The V end lost 3 bases, the J end lost 5 bases, and 22 bases lay between the germline ends. This CDR3 region has 17 residues. The CDR3 reads CASSHPRDTAKGETQYF. The CDR3, as DNA: TGCGCCAGCAGTCATCCACGGGACACCGCCAAAGGGGAGACCCAGTACTTC.

The CDR3 here is CASGRAGGEYTF. For the CDR3, the DNA is TGTGCCAGCGGCCGAGCCGGGGGGGAGTACACCTTC. The gene calls are TRBV6-5 and TRBJ1-2; a possible D gene is TRBD1 (5 bases). CDR3 length equals 12 residues. Trimming took 8 bases from V and 11 from J, leaving 18 bases between them. Looked up from germline, CDR1 is MNHEY and CDR2 is SVGAGI.

This chain connects TRBV18 to TRBJ1-1; unclear D gene. Trimming cost V 8 bases and J 3 bases, with 10 bases left between them. Per germline, CDR1 KGHSH and CDR2 LQKENI. The CDR3 runs to 12 residues. The CDR3 loop is CASGEEDTEAFF. CDR3 nucleotides: TGTGCCAGCGGGGAGGAAGACACTGAAGCTTTCTTT.

This sequence joins TRBV5-1 and TRBJ2-5; perhaps TRBD2 as D (6 bases). The CDR3 consists of 14 residues. Germline V gene sequence: CDR1 SGHRS, CDR2 YFSETQ. V was pared by 3 bases and J by 5 bases, with 14 bases between. The CDR3 here is CASSSGLGRETQYF. In DNA form, the CDR3 reads TGCGCCAGCAGCTCGGGCCTAGGGAGGGAGACCCAGTACTTC.